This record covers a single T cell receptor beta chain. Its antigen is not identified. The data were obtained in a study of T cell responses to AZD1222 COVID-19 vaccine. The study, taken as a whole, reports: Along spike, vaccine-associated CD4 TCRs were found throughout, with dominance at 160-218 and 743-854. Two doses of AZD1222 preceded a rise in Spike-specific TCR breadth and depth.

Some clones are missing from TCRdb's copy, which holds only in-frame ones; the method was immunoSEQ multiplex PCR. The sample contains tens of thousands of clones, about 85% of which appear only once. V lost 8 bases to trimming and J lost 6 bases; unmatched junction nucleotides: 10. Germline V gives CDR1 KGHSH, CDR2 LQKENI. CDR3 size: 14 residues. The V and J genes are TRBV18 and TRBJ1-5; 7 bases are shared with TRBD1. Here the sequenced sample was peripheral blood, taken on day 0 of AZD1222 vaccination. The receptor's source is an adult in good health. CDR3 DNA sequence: TGTGCCAGCCAAGGGGGCAGGGGGATTCAGCCCCAGCATTTT. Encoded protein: CASQGGRGIQPQHF.